Below, 32 T cell receptor beta chains from the same sample are listed, as sequenced in a study of neurological immune-mediated disorders. TCRdb reanalysed the 5' RACE reads using MiXCR and keeps one entry per CDR3 protein. The data contain tens of thousands of distinct CDR3 sequences, 2% to 3% of them seen just once; the ten biggest clones take up 0.9% to 1.4%. Input material: PBMCs. Receptors were obtained from a woman in her 30s with multiple sclerosis.

There are many counts of this clonotype. This chain links TRBV10-3 with TRBJ1-6; D uncertain. Trimming took off 3 bases at V and 8 bases at J, with 11 bases between the two ends. The CDR3 spans 14 residues. Germline CDR1 is ENHRY and CDR2 is SYGVKD. The chain's CDR3 is CAISDDPFDSPLHF. Here the CDR3 DNA reads TGTGCCATCAGTGATGACCCCTTTGATTCACCCCTCCACTTT.

This clonotype was seen repeatedly, ten times or more. The chain is built from TRBV5-1 and TRBJ2-1; 8 bases align to TRBD2. Looked up from germline, CDR1 is SGHRS and CDR2 is YFSETQ. The CDR3 runs to 19 residues. Germline trimming cut 3 bases from V and 1 base from J; bases unmatched to any gene: 15. The CDR3 loop reads CASSSPGLVGGGSYNEQFF. CDR3 DNA sequence: TGCGCCAGCAGCTCCCCGGGACTAGTCGGGGGTGGTTCCTACAATGAGCAGTTCTTC.

This clonotype was observed at least ten times. This chain links TRBV5-1 with TRBJ2-7; D not certain. Germline lookup yields CDR1 SGHRS and CDR2 YFSETQ. CDR3 length: 14 residues. Trimming removed 0 bases from V and 3 bases from J, with 10 bases in between. In DNA, the CDR3 is TGCGCCAGCAGCTTGGGGGGAATCGGCTACGAGCAGTACTTC. Its translation is CASSLGGIGYEQYF.

This clonotype was counted many times. The V call is TRBV5-1, the J call TRBJ2-7; 7 nucleotides agree with TRBD2. The V segment lost 1 base and the J segment 1 base; nucleotides outside the gene matches: 5. CDR1 is SGHRS, CDR2 YFSETQ, per germline. This CDR3 spans 15 amino acids. The CDR3: CASSLYGGSSYEQYF. For the CDR3, the DNA is TGCGCCAGCAGCTTGTACGGGGGGAGTTCCTACGAGCAGTACTTC.

This clonotype was seen many times. V gene TRBV29-1 combines with J gene TRBJ2-7, with 10 bases matching TRBD1. V trimming: 6 bases; J trimming: 6 bases; junction bases outside the gene matches: 8. This CDR3 spans 13 amino acids. CDR1 is SQVTM, CDR2 ANQGSEA, per germline. CDR3: CSVVGTGVIEQYF. For the CDR3, the DNA is TGCAGCGTCGTCGGGACAGGGGTGATCGAGCAGTACTTC.

This clonotype was counted between two and nine times. This chain connects TRBV19 to TRBJ1-1; D uncertain. The CDR3 consists of 12 residues. CDR1 and CDR2 (germline): LNHDA, SQIVND (reference sequence). Trimming pared 1 base from V and 6 bases from J, leaving 6 bases between. CDR3 residues: CASSIVGSEAFF. The CDR3, as DNA: TGTGCCAGTAGTATAGTGGGTTCTGAAGCTTTCTTT.

This clonotype was counted at least ten times. The genes are TRBV3-1 and TRBJ2-7; 9 bases map to TRBD2. CDR1 and CDR2 from the germline V gene are LGHDT and YNNKEL (reference sequence). V was pared by 5 bases and J by 3 bases, with 8 bases of the junction left unmatched. CDR3 length equals 15 residues. This CDR3 is CASSLAGVGVYEQYF. DNA for the CDR3: TGTGCCAGCAGCTTAGCGGGAGTAGGAGTCTACGAGCAGTACTTC.

This clonotype was seen many times. The chain couples TRBV25-1 to TRBJ2-2, with D tentatively TRBD2 (5 bases). V was trimmed by 6 bases and J by 4 bases, leaving 15 bases between them. Germline V CDR1 and CDR2: MGHDK, SYGVNS. This CDR3 region has 15 residues. In nucleotides, the CDR3 is TGTGCCAGCAGCCTGGGAGTATCAGGCACCGGGGAGCTGTTTTTT. Translating it yields CASSLGVSGTGELFF.

This clonotype was counted ten times or more. The rearrangement links TRBV6-5 to TRBJ1-2; tentative D call: TRBD1 (5 bases). The V end was cut by 4 bases, the J end by 6 bases, with 15 bases between. The CDR3 runs to 14 residues. CDR1 is MNHEY and CDR2 is SVGAGI in the germline V gene. CDR3 protein: CASSLTAGVDGYTF. CDR3 bases: TGTGCCAGCAGTTTAACAGCGGGGGTGGATGGCTACACCTTC.

This clonotype was detected ten times or more. CDR3 amino acids: CASSYSRGQGGPNIHF. CDR3 nucleotides: TGTGCCAGCAGTTACTCAAGGGGGCAAGGTGGACCCAATATCCATTTT. This rearrangement joins TRBV6-6 to TRBJ1-5; 7 bases align to TRBD1. The length of the CDR3 is 16 residues. Per the germline V gene, CDR1 is MNHNY and CDR2 is SVGAGI (reference sequence). V dropped 0 bases and J dropped 16; count of bases not matched to a gene: 18.

This clonotype was recorded at least ten times. The V call is TRBV5-6, the J call TRBJ1-1; D may be TRBD1 (6 bases). This CDR3 is 12 amino acids long. CDR1 SGHDT and CDR2 YYEEEE come from the germline V gene. Trimming removed 2 bases at V and 8 bases at J, with 10 bases between. CDR3 residues: CASSFVTGEAFF. The DNA for the CDR3 is TGTGCCAGCAGCTTCGTAACAGGGGAAGCTTTCTTT.

The table lists this clonotype with many counts. V and J are TRBV7-8 and TRBJ2-2, with 8 bases identical to TRBD2. Germline values: CDR1 SGHVS, CDR2 FQNEAQ. Germline trimming cut 4 bases from V and 7 bases from J; bases unmatched to any gene: 8. The CDR3 sequence is 15 residues long. CDR3 sequence reads: CASSSTGGGNGELFF. In DNA form, the CDR3 reads TGTGCCAGCAGCTCTACCGGGGGGGGAAACGGGGAGCTGTTTTTT.

This clonotype was counted many times. The chain combines TRBV5-5 with TRBJ2-2; perhaps TRBD2 as D (6 bases). V lost 5 bases and J lost 6, with 8 bases in between. The germline V gene has CDR1 SGHKS and CDR2 YYEKEE (reference sequence). The length of the CDR3 is 12 residues. DNA for the CDR3: TGTGCCAGCAGTCGGGGGTCCGGGGAGCTGTTTTTT. Translation gives CASSRGSGELFF.

This clonotype was observed at least ten times. The chain carries TRBV20-1 and TRBJ2-7; D could derive from TRBD1 or TRBD2 (5 bases each). CDR1 and CDR2 from the germline V gene are DFQATT and SNEGSKA (reference sequence). The CDR3 is 15 residues long. V was cut by 0 bases and J by 4 bases, with 16 bases left in between. CDR3 sequence (DNA): TGCAGTGCTAGAGAGGGGCGGCTAGCAAGGTACGAGCAGTACTTC. Its translation: CSAREGRLARYEQYF.

This clonotype was seen repeatedly, ten times or more. The chain couples TRBV20-1 to TRBJ2-2; TRBD1 matches 7 bases. The V gene's germline CDR1 is DFQATT and CDR2 SNEGSKA (reference sequence). V was clipped by 0 bases and J by 6 bases; unmatched bases: 4. The length of the CDR3 is 14 residues. In DNA, the CDR3 is TGCAGTGCTAGAGATGAGGGGGCGGCCGGGGAGCTGTTTTTT. Translation: CSARDEGAAGELFF.

This clonotype was seen at least ten times. The V call is TRBV5-1, the J call TRBJ1-1; D remains ambiguous. CDR3 length: 14 residues. CDR1 and CDR2 from the germline V gene are SGHRS and YFSETQ. The V and J ends lost 4 bases and 5 bases respectively, with 15 bases between them. The CDR3 nucleotides are TGCGCCAGCAGCGCCGTTTTGGAGGGAACTGAAGCTTTCTTT. Translated, it gives CASSAVLEGTEAFF.

This clonotype was observed at least ten times. The rearrangement uses TRBV6-2 or TRBV6-3 and TRBJ1-5; TRBD1 is a possible D gene (6 bases). There are 15 residues in the CDR3. Per the germline V gene, CDR1 is MNHEY and CDR2 is SVGEGT. With 4 bases removed from V and 9 bases from J, the gap between germline ends came to 19 bases. In DNA form, the CDR3 reads TGTGCCAGCAGTTCCCGACAGGCGGCGGTTTGGCCCCAGCATTTT. It yields the protein CASSSRQAAVWPQHF.

This clonotype was detected many times. V gene TRBV29-1 combines with J gene TRBJ2-1; D gene uncertain. The CDR3 runs 12 residues. CDR1 and CDR2 from the germline V gene are SQVTM and ANQGSEA. V lost 3 bases and J 5 bases, leaving 8 bases between the germline ends. DNA of the CDR3: TGCAGCGTTGATCGTCAGGACAATGAGCAGTTCTTC. Amino acid sequence: CSVDRQDNEQFF.

This clonotype was seen repeatedly, ten times or more. The chain employs TRBV7-2 and TRBJ1-5, with a possible D match to TRBD1 (5 bases). CDR1 is SGHTA and CDR2 is FQGNSA in the germline V gene. Trimming left V 7 bases short and J 4 bases short, with 14 bases between. The CDR3 length is 14 residues. CDR3 nucleotide sequence: TGTGCCAGCAACCTAGCGGGGGGAAATCAGCCCCAGCATTTT. Residues: CASNLAGGNQPQHF.

This clonotype was counted ten times or more. This chain links TRBV12-3 or TRBV12-4 with TRBJ1-1; D not resolved. Trimming took off 6 bases at V and 9 bases at J, with 23 bases between the two ends. There are 15 residues in the CDR3. CDR3 coding DNA: TGTGCCAGCAGCTACATTTTCGGGCCAGACGGGAAAGCTTTCTTT. Residues: CASSYIFGPDGKAFF.

The table lists this clonotype with many counts. This chain links TRBV5-5 with TRBJ2-7, with D possibly matching TRBD1 (5 bases). Deletions cut 2 bases from V and 5 bases from J, with 11 bases between. Germline lookup yields CDR1 SGHKS and CDR2 YYEKEE (reference sequence). The CDR3 covers 13 residues. The CDR3 here is CASSLWTSHEQYF. CDR3 DNA: TGTGCCAGCAGCTTATGGACATCACACGAGCAGTACTTC.

This clonotype was recorded at least ten times. The chain employs TRBV29-1 and TRBJ2-3, with D possibly matching TRBD1 (6 bases). The V gene's germline CDR1 is SQVTM and CDR2 ANQGSEA. CDR3 length: 14 residues. V was cut by 5 bases and J by 1 base, with 13 bases left in between. CDR3 nucleotides: TGCAGCGTTCTTTCCTGGACAGGCACAGATACGCAGTATTTT. This encodes CSVLSWTGTDTQYF.

This clonotype has a count of ten or more. The chain couples TRBV5-1 to TRBJ1-2, with 8 bases identical to TRBD1. Germline assignment: CDR1 SGHRS and CDR2 YFSETQ. CDR3 length equals 15 residues. V lost 4 bases to trimming and J lost 1 base; unmatched junction nucleotides: 6. This CDR3 is CASSVDRGHNYGYTF. The CDR3 coding sequence is TGCGCCAGCAGCGTTGACAGGGGCCATAACTATGGCTACACCTTC. Full variable domain (outside the CDR3, taken from reference TRBV5-1 and TRBJ1-2): KAGVTQTPRYLIKTRGQQVTLSCSPISGHRSVSWYQQTPGQGLQFLFEYFSETQRNKGNFPGRFSGRQFSNSRSEMNVSTLELGDSALYLCASSVDRGHNYGYTFGSGTRLTVV.

This clonotype was counted many times. V gene TRBV12-3 or TRBV12-4 combines with J gene TRBJ2-1; TRBD2 matches 8 bases. The CDR3 totals 14 residues. V was clipped by 6 bases and J by 4 bases; unmatched bases: 5. The CDR3 region is CASSPGLGYNEQFF. Written as DNA, the CDR3 is TGTGCCAGCAGCCCGGGACTAGGGTACAATGAGCAGTTCTTC.

This clonotype occurred many times. The CDR3, as DNA: TGTGCCAGCAGTTCCCCAGGACAGGGTCCGAACACTGAAGCTTTCTTT. It is translated as CASSSPGQGPNTEAFF. The genes are TRBV6-2 or TRBV6-3 and TRBJ1-1; 8 bases line up with TRBD1. Looked up from germline, CDR1 is MNHEY and CDR2 is SVGEGT. This CDR3 has 16 amino acids. Trimming removed 4 bases from V and 1 base from J; junction bases left unmatched: 8.

This clonotype was counted at least ten times. This chain links TRBV2 with TRBJ1-5; possible D gene TRBD1, 6 bases. Germline V gene sequence: CDR1 SNHLY, CDR2 FYNNEI. The V and J ends lost 4 bases and 0 bases respectively, with 10 bases between them. The CDR3 totals 15 residues. The DNA for the CDR3 is TGTGCCAGCAGTGGGCAGGGACATAGCAATCAGCCCCAGCATTTT. Translation: CASSGQGHSNQPQHF.

This clonotype was detected many times. This rearrangement joins TRBV4-3 to TRBJ2-7; 8 bases are a match to TRBD2. CDR3 length: 16 residues. Germline V lookup: CDR1 LGHNA, CDR2 YSLEER. Losses at the gene ends were 0 bases for V and 1 base for J; bases not matched to a gene: 5. The CDR3 here is CASSQDVTSGSYEQYF. In nucleotides, the CDR3 is TGCGCCAGCAGCCAAGATGTAACTAGCGGTTCCTACGAGCAGTACTTC.

The table lists this clonotype with a few counts. Given a much more abundant clone one base away, this may be a read error. The CDR3 DNA follows: TGTGCCAGCAGCCACCGGGGAATCATCTATGGCTACACCTTC. This encodes CASSHRGIIYGYTF. The V gene is TRBV3-1, the J gene TRBJ1-2, with no clear D. The CDR3 runs 14 residues. Trimming took 3 bases from V and 4 from J, leaving 12 bases between them. CDR1 is LGHDT and CDR2 is YNNKEL in the germline V gene (reference sequence).

This clonotype was counted at least ten times. The rearrangement links TRBV7-2 to TRBJ2-7; tentatively, D is TRBD2 (5 bases). There are 16 residues in the CDR3. CDR1 SGHTA and CDR2 FQGNSA come from the germline V gene. V shed 1 base and J shed 2 bases, with 15 bases lying between them. The CDR3: CASSLGGGLYPYEQYF. For the CDR3, the DNA is TGTGCCAGCAGCTTAGGTGGCGGGCTTTACCCCTACGAGCAGTACTTC.

This clonotype was observed at least ten times. The chain is built from TRBV7-2 and TRBJ2-1; 9 positions agree with TRBD2. The CDR3 runs 17 residues. V shed 0 bases and J 6 bases; nucleotides not matched to a gene: 9. The germline gives CDR1 SGHTA, CDR2 FQGNSA. CDR3 DNA: TGTGCCAGCAGCTTAGCGGCTAGCGGGATTGTAGGCAATGAGCAGTTCTTC. This sequence encodes CASSLAASGIVGNEQFF.

This clonotype was counted many times. This chain connects TRBV5-1 to TRBJ2-3; D remains ambiguous. CDR1 is SGHRS, CDR2 YFSETQ, per germline. V lost 0 bases to trimming and J lost 0 bases, with 8 bases between them. The CDR3 is made up of 15 amino acids. The CDR3 loop reads CASSLAVSSTDTQYF. The CDR3 DNA sequence: TGCGCCAGCAGCTTGGCAGTTTCAAGCACAGATACGCAGTATTTT. Looking up the rest from reference TRBV5-1 and TRBJ2-3 gives the full variable domain: KAGVTQTPRYLIKTRGQQVTLSCSPISGHRSVSWYQQTPGQGLQFLFEYFSETQRNKGNFPGRFSGRQFSNSRSEMNVSTLELGDSALYLCASSLAVSSTDTQYFGPGTRLTVL.

Ten or more counts support this clonotype. V is TRBV20-1 and J is TRBJ1-1; D is uncertain. The length of the CDR3 is 15 residues. Trimming removed 5 bases at V and 3 bases at J, with 19 bases between. The germline V gene has CDR1 DFQATT and CDR2 SNEGSKA (reference sequence). The CDR3 nucleotides read TGCAGTGCTCCACCTATGGCAGGCGGGCACACTGAAGCTTTCTTT. As protein: CSAPPMAGGHTEAFF.